The clone carrying this T cell receptor (beta chain) was found once. This record belongs to a study of T cell changes during pregnancy in multiple sclerosis. Using immunoSEQ multiplex PCR, the repertoire was profiled, and TCRdb retains in-frame clones only, with some absent. The data show 30,000 or so clones, just over 85% seen once. Germline V gene lookup returns CDR1 SEHNR and CDR2 FQNEAQ (reference sequence). The CDR3 totals 16 residues. Trimming left V 1 base short and J 0 bases short, with 9 bases between. This rearrangement joins TRBV7-9 to TRBJ1-4, with D unclear. The receptor comes from a female donor in good health, enrolled as a control in a pregnancy study. Sequenced here: CD4+ T cells from peripheral blood mononuclear cells, sampled in the first trimester of pregnancy. The CDR3 DNA sequence: TGTGCCAGCAGCTTAGTTTACGGGGCAACTAATGAAAAACTGTTTTTT. Amino acid sequence: CASSLVYGATNEKLFF.